Below, one T cell receptor beta chain is given with its context. The target antigen is unknown. This sample was taken from a study of T cell responses to AZD1222 COVID-19 vaccine. The overall study: Pooling covered second doses at about 4 or about 12 weeks. Study-wide results and limits: In the spike-specific TCR repertoire, nearly half reportedly target unmutated variant regions. Spike-specific TCR repertoires showed rising breadth and depth after two AZD1222 doses. White British people made up most donors, females outnumbered males, and clonal diversity was possibly underestimated.

Here immunoSEQ multiplex PCR was the method, and the copy in TCRdb shows in-frame clones only, minus some. The table shows some 160,000 clones, with 80% to 95% occurring only once. Trimming removed 5 bases at V and 2 bases at J, with 22 bases between. This CDR3 contains 19 residues. Germline CDR1 and CDR2: MDHEN and SYDVKM. Sample: peripheral blood, taken on day 0 of AZD1222 vaccination. The sequence derives from an adult in good health. The V call is TRBV28, the J call TRBJ1-6; D might be TRBD1 (6 bases). The CDR3 coding sequence is TGTGCCAGCAGTCTCCCGGGGGGCCGTGGGATAACCTATAATTCACCCCTCCACTTT. Protein: CASSLPGGRGITYNSPLHF.